One sample yielded the 22 T cell receptor beta chains listed below, sequenced in a study of shared clonotypes between healthy human individuals. Produced via immunoSEQ multiplex PCR; TCRdb's table is partial and in-frame only. The sample lists 450,000 to 550,000 clones, 60% to 85% occurring once. Sequenced sample: PBMCs. All receptors come from a woman in her forties in good health. Some clones in this sample may be carry-over from other donors' samples.

The chain carries TRBV30 and TRBJ2-5; 9 bases fit TRBD2. The germline V gene encodes CDR1 GTSNPN and CDR2 SVGIG (reference sequence). The CDR3 has 15 amino acids. The V gene end was trimmed by 1 base and the J gene end by 5 bases; junction bases not matched to a gene: 8. The CDR3 sequence: CAWSGSGRSVETQYF. CDR3 coding DNA: TGTGCCTGGAGTGGTAGCGGGAGAAGCGTGGAGACCCAGTACTTC.

The chain combines TRBV7-8 with TRBJ1-2, with unresolved D. V was shortened by 0 bases and J by 1 base, with 6 bases between the two germline ends. Germline assignment: CDR1 SGHVS and CDR2 FQNEAQ. The CDR3 is 14 residues long. The CDR3 DNA reads TGTGCCAGCAGCTTAGCCTTGGTTAACTATGGCTACACCTTC. This encodes CASSLALVNYGYTF.

The V call is TRBV2, the J call TRBJ1-5; TRBD1 is a possible D gene (6 bases). CDR1 is SNHLY and CDR2 is FYNNEI in the germline V gene. Trimming took off 2 bases at V and 7 bases at J, with 12 bases between the two ends. The CDR3 has 14 residues. CDR3 DNA sequence: TGTGCCAGCAGTGAAACAGGGATGGGCCAGCCCCAGCATTTT. Residues: CASSETGMGQPQHF. Complete variable domain (other parts from reference TRBV2 and TRBJ1-5): EPEVTQTPSHQVTQMGQEVILRCVPISNHLYFYWYRQILGQKVEFLVSFYNNEISEKSEIFDDQFSVERPDGSNFTLKIRSTKLEDSAMYFCASSETGMGQPQHFGDGTRLSIL.

With respect to this clone: Other nucleotide sequences from this sample produce the same CDR3. The genes are TRBV18 and TRBJ2-7; no definite D call. V lost 3 bases and J 1 base, leaving 4 bases between the germline ends. This CDR3 region has 12 residues. Germline-derived CDR1 and CDR2 are KGHSH and LQKENI. The CDR3 loop reads CASSPGSYEQYF. In DNA form, the CDR3 reads TGTGCCAGCTCACCGGGATCCTACGAGCAGTACTTC. Supplemented by reference TRBV18 and TRBJ2-7, the full variable domain reads NAGVMQNPRHLVRRRGQEARLRCSPMKGHSHVYWYRQLPEEGLKFMVYLQKENIIDESGMPKERFSAEFPKEGPSILRIQQVVRGDSAAYFCASSPGSYEQYFGPGTRLTVT.

The chain combines TRBV9 with TRBJ2-3; 7 nucleotides align to TRBD2. Trimming took 4 bases from V and 5 from J; bases not matched to a gene: 7. The CDR3 extends over 14 amino acids. Germline V gene lookup returns CDR1 SGDLS and CDR2 YYNGEE. The CDR3 loop reads CASSLGLVGDTQYF. DNA for the CDR3: TGTGCCAGCAGCTTAGGACTAGTAGGAGATACGCAGTATTTT.

V and J are TRBV6-1 and TRBJ2-3; 8 bases agree with TRBD2. V lost 9 bases and J lost 1; bases outside the gene matches: 3. The germline gives CDR1 MNHNS, CDR2 SASEGT. The CDR3 sequence is 13 residues long. CDR3 sequence reads: CASKLAGTDTQYF. The CDR3 bases are TGTGCCAGTAAACTAGCGGGCACAGATACGCAGTATTTT.

This clone was observed once. The chain joins TRBV4-1 to TRBJ1-4, with a possible D match to TRBD1 (5 bases). The CDR3 has 15 amino acids. Germline V gene sequence: CDR1 MGHRA, CDR2 YSYEKL. The V end lost 3 bases, the J end lost 3 bases, and 11 bases lay between the germline ends. The CDR3 loop reads CASSQGGGPNEKLFF. CDR3 nucleotide sequence: TGCGCCAGCAGCCAGGGGGGGGGACCTAATGAAAAACTGTTTTTT.

The chain employs TRBV4-3 and TRBJ2-5; 11 nucleotides line up with TRBD1. The CDR3 sequence is 18 residues long. The V and J ends lost 0 bases and 1 base, in that order; junction bases with no gene match: 7. Germline loops: CDR1 LGHNA, CDR2 YSLEER. The CDR3, as DNA: TGCGCCAGCAGCCAAGAATGGAGAGGGACAGGGGGCCAAGAGACCCAGTACTTC. It translates to CASSQEWRGTGGQETQYF.

This sequence joins TRBV7-2 and TRBJ2-7; D possibly corresponds to TRBD2 (6 bases). V was cut by 6 bases and J by 2 bases, with 14 bases left in between. The germline V gene encodes CDR1 SGHTA and CDR2 FQGNSA. The CDR3 is 14 residues long. Here the CDR3 DNA reads TGTGCCAGCAGGTTTAGCGGTACCGCCTACGAGCAGTACTTC. The encoded protein is CASRFSGTAYEQYF.

This clone was counted a single time. The chain links TRBV19 to TRBJ2-1, with D uncertain. CDR3 length equals 13 residues. The ends were cut back, 8 bases at V and 5 bases at J, with 13 bases in the middle. CDR1 LNHDA and CDR2 SQIVND come from the germline V gene (reference sequence). The CDR3 DNA reads as TGTGCCAGTCAAGGCCCCTGGAACAATGAGCAGTTCTTC. This codes for CASQGPWNNEQFF.

The rearrangement joins TRBV9 to TRBJ2-1; 8 positions match TRBD2. From germline, CDR1 is SGDLS and CDR2 YYNGEE. CDR3 size: 14 residues. The V and J ends lost 2 bases and 6 bases, in that order; junction bases with no gene match: 4. This CDR3 is CASSVQREGNEQFF. The CDR3 nucleotides read TGTGCCAGCAGCGTTCAACGGGAGGGCAATGAGCAGTTCTTC.

The chain carries TRBV6-5 and TRBJ2-7; TRBD1 agrees at 8 bases. With V trimmed by 2 bases and J by 5 bases, 8 bases remained unmatched. CDR1 MNHEY and CDR2 SVGAGI come from the germline V gene. This CDR3 contains 15 residues. The CDR3 nucleotides are TGTGCCAGCAGTTACCAGACAGGGGCTATCGACGAGCAGTACTTC. This encodes CASSYQTGAIDEQYF.

The chain employs TRBV28 and TRBJ1-2; D is ambiguous. The V end was cut by 6 bases, the J end by 0 bases, with 8 bases between. CDR1 is MDHEN and CDR2 is SYDVKM in the germline V gene. The CDR3 is 13 residues long. The CDR3 region is CASRDGANYGYTF. For the CDR3, the DNA is TGTGCCAGCAGGGACGGAGCTAACTATGGCTACACCTTC.

The V and J genes are TRBV9 and TRBJ2-7, with TRBD1 matching 7 bases. V shed 2 bases and J 7 bases; nucleotides not matched to a gene: 12. Germline assignment: CDR1 SGDLS and CDR2 YYNGEE. The CDR3 spans 15 residues. CDR3 amino acids: CASSVTPQGVREQYF. The CDR3 coding sequence is TGTGCCAGCAGCGTTACTCCGCAGGGGGTGCGTGAGCAGTACTTC. The whole variable domain, remainder taken from reference TRBV9 and TRBJ2-7, is DSGVTQTPKHLITATGQRVTLRCSPRSGDLSVYWYQQSLDQGLQFLIQYYNGEERAKGNILERFSAQQFPDLHSELNLSSLELGDSALYFCASSVTPQGVREQYFGPGTRLTVT.

This clone was seen only once. Other nucleotide sequences from this sample produce the same CDR3. The chain couples TRBV5-1 to TRBJ2-7; 8 positions match TRBD2. Germline V gene sequence: CDR1 SGHRS, CDR2 YFSETQ. The CDR3 totals 14 residues. V was pared by 3 bases and J by 3 bases, with 5 bases of the junction left unmatched. The CDR3 here is CASSSGTSLYEQYF. The CDR3 DNA is TGCGCCAGCAGCTCGGGGACTAGTCTCTACGAGCAGTACTTC.

The sample holds a few counts of this clone. Other DNA sequences of this sample code for an identical CDR3. V is TRBV5-1 and J is TRBJ2-5, with a possible D match to TRBD1 (6 bases). The CDR3 has 13 amino acids. The germline V and J ends were trimmed by 4 bases and 5 bases, with 12 bases remaining between them. CDR1 and CDR2 (germline): SGHRS, YFSETQ. This CDR3 is CASSGGPGETQYF. In nucleotides, the CDR3 is TGCGCCAGCAGCGGGGGCCCCGGGGAGACCCAGTACTTC.

This chain links TRBV7-8 with TRBJ1-3; D may be TRBD1 (5 bases). The germline V and J ends were trimmed by 4 bases and 4 bases, with 11 bases remaining between them. The CDR3 totals 14 residues. Per the germline V gene, CDR1 is SGHVS and CDR2 is FQNEAQ. The CDR3 DNA is TGTGCCAGCAGCTCTCAGGGTATGGGAAACACCATATATTTT. Protein product: CASSSQGMGNTIYF. The full variable domain, its missing parts supplied by reference TRBV7-8 and TRBJ1-3, is GAGVSQSPRYKVAKRGQDVALRCDPISGHVSLFWYQQALGQGPEFLTYFQNEAQLDKSGLPSDRFFAERPEGSVSTLKIQRTQQEDSAVYLCASSSQGMGNTIYFGEGSWLTVV.

The chain combines TRBV2 with TRBJ1-4; possibly TRBD1 for D (5 bases). This CDR3 contains 15 residues. The germline V gene has CDR1 SNHLY and CDR2 FYNNEI. The V gene lost 2 bases and the J gene lost 8 bases, with 15 bases spanning the gap. The CDR3 sequence is CASSEFGGVWEKLFF. CDR3 nucleotides: TGTGCCAGCAGTGAATTTGGGGGGGTCTGGGAAAAACTGTTTTTT. The variable domain in full, completed from reference TRBV2 and TRBJ1-4, reads EPEVTQTPSHQVTQMGQEVILRCVPISNHLYFYWYRQILGQKVEFLVSFYNNEISEKSEIFDDQFSVERPDGSNFTLKIRSTKLEDSAMYFCASSEFGGVWEKLFFGSGTQLSVL.

Only a few counts were recorded for this clone. The chain employs TRBV4-2 and TRBJ2-7; a weak D match, TRBD2 (6 bases). V lost 3 bases to trimming and J lost 1 base, with 10 bases between them. Germline CDR1 reads LGHNA; CDR2 reads YNFKEQ. This CDR3 spans 14 amino acids. The CDR3 loop is CASSQSGPSYEQYF. In nucleotides, the CDR3 is TGTGCCAGCAGCCAGAGCGGGCCATCCTACGAGCAGTACTTC.

In DNA, the CDR3 is TGCGCCAGCAGCCCCCCGGATTCCACAGATACGCAGTATTTT. Amino acid sequence: CASSPPDSTDTQYF. The genes are TRBV5-1 and TRBJ2-3, with no clear D. V lost 4 bases and J 2 bases, leaving 11 bases between the germline ends. This CDR3 has 14 amino acids. CDR1 SGHRS and CDR2 YFSETQ come from the germline V gene.

The genes are TRBV30 and TRBJ2-7; 9 positions match TRBD1. CDR3 length: 20 amino acids. Unmatched junction bases numbered 20, after V lost 0 bases and J lost 2 bases. Germline V lookup: CDR1 GTSNPN, CDR2 SVGIG (reference sequence). CDR3 nucleotides: TGTGCCTGGAGTGTTGAAGGGGTTGGGTTTGGACAGGGGTTGCCCTACGAGCAGTACTTC. Residues: CAWSVEGVGFGQGLPYEQYF.

This rearrangement joins TRBV11-1 to TRBJ2-5; possible D gene TRBD2, 6 bases. The germline V gene has CDR1 SGHAT and CDR2 FQDESV (reference sequence). The CDR3 runs 15 residues. Trimming removed 0 bases at V and 4 bases at J, with 12 bases between. The CDR3 sequence: CASSLAGGRGETQYF. CDR3 nucleotides: TGTGCCAGCAGCTTAGCGGGCGGGCGGGGAGAGACCCAGTACTTC. Full variable domain (remainder filled in from reference TRBV11-1 and TRBJ2-5): EAEVAQSPRYKITEKSQAVAFWCDPISGHATLYWYRQILGQGPELLVQFQDESVVDDSQLPKDRFSAERLKGVDSTLKIQPAELGDSAMYLCASSLAGGRGETQYFGPGTRLLVL.